This entry is about one TCR beta chain. This sample is part of a study of blood T cell repertoires in COVID-19. The CDR3 contains 16 residues. CDR1 and CDR2 from the germline V gene are MGHRA and YSYEKL. V gave up 4 bases and J gave up 0 bases, with 15 bases separating them. Repertoires were generated with immunoSEQ multiplex PCR, while TCRdb's copy carries only in-frame clones and drops some. This sample has roughly 54,000 clones, with approximately 80% found just once. The chain employs TRBV4-1 and TRBJ2-5; the D gene is possibly TRBD2 (7 bases). Specimen: peripheral blood. This TCR came from a man in his fifties with acute or convalescent COVID-19. CDR3 bases: TGCGCCAGCAGCCCTATGGGGGGGGGCCACCAAGAGACCCAGTACTTC. It specifies CASSPMGGGHQETQYF.